This TCR beta chain emerged from a study of T-cell reconstitution after alpha-beta-depleted transplantation in children. V gave up 7 bases and J gave up 7 bases, with 11 bases separating them. This CDR3 comprises 12 residues. The library targeted TCRbeta and was prepared with unique molecular identifiers. Each CDR3 protein is one row after TCRdb ran MiXCR on the PCR reads. The sample yields approximately 400,000 distinct CDR3 sequences, roughly a tenth seen once. The rearrangement links TRBV12-3 or TRBV12-4 to TRBJ2-1; D ambiguous. The receptor was derived from a human donor who donated a stem cell graft to a child with acute myeloid leukemia. The input for sequencing was PBMCs from the stem cell graft donor, taken from the stem cell graft. In nucleotides, the CDR3 is TGTGCCAGCACCCGAAGTTATAATGAGCAGTTCTTC. It translates to CASTRSYNEQFF.